Each of the 18 T cell receptor beta chains below was sequenced from the same sample in a study of sequential checkpoint blockade in melanoma (dated by TCRdb to the late 2010s). Receptor amplification or capture employed the immunoSEQ multiplex PCR assay. TCRdb provides this immuneACCESS table in a form limited to in-frame rearrangements. Some clones are lacking; in checked studies, under half of them reflect an unresolved V gene, and why the rest are absent is not known. For this sample there are fewer than 4,500 clones; 55% to 75% appear just once. Jointly, the top ten make up 20% of the sample. The sample's treatment or condition label is to be understood as: randomized to nivolumab then ipilimumab (arm A) or the reverse (arm B). Sequencing used CD8+ T cells sorted from blood (inferred from file names), obtained from a patient given nivolumab and ipilimumab in sequence. The receptors were sampled from a human donor with melanoma.

V and J are TRBV6-5 and TRBJ2-1; D uncertain. The CDR3 loop spans 11 amino acids. V was pared by 8 bases and J by 8 bases, with 10 bases between. Germline CDR1 MNHEY, CDR2 SVGAGI. CDR3 coding DNA: TGTGCCAGCCTCTATGGTCATGAGCAGTTCTTC. This encodes CASLYGHEQFF.

CDR3 in DNA: TGCGCCAGCAGCTTGGGGTGGGGACAGGGATACTACGAGCAGTACTTC. The encoded protein is CASSLGWGQGYYEQYF. The V and J genes are TRBV5-1 and TRBJ2-7; the match to TRBD1 covers 9 bases. The CDR3 has 16 residues. The junction had 7 bases not matched to a gene; V was cut back by 0 bases and J by 3 bases. The germline gives CDR1 SGHRS, CDR2 YFSETQ.

Comment on this clone: Compared with germline, one end of the junction differs, possibly owing to a read error. V usage is TRBV7-8 and J usage is TRBJ2-7; 8 positions agree with TRBD2. The CDR3 is made up of 15 amino acids. Germline CDR1 is SGHVS and CDR2 is FQNEAQ. The CDR3 DNA follows: TGTGCCAGCAGCGTAGCAGGTAGCGGGAACTACGAGCAGTACTTC. Translating gives CASSVAGSGNYEQYF.

A few counts support this clone. This sequence joins TRBV10-3 and TRBJ1-5, with 10 bases aligning to TRBD1. The CDR3 spans 15 residues. Germline V gives CDR1 ENHRY, CDR2 SYGVKD. The junction had 3 bases not matched to a gene; V was cut back by 4 bases and J by 3 bases. CDR3 coding DNA: TGTGCCATCAGTGCGACAGGGGGCACCAATCAGCCCCAGCATTTT. Protein product: CAISATGGTNQPQHF.

This rearrangement joins TRBV7-3 to TRBJ2-3, with 10 nucleotides matching TRBD2. Germline CDR1 and CDR2: SGHTA and FQGTGA. CDR3 length: 15 amino acids. V was clipped by 5 bases and J by 5 bases; unmatched bases: 7. The CDR3, as DNA: TGTGCCAGCAGCCCCCTAGCGGGGGCAGGAGATACGCAGTATTTT. Protein sequence: CASSPLAGAGDTQYF. The whole variable domain, filled in from reference TRBV7-3 and TRBJ2-3, reads GAGVSQTPSNKVTEKGKYVELRCDPISGHTALYWYRQSLGQGPEFLIYFQGTGAADDSGLPNDRFFAVRPEGSVSTLKIQRTERGDSAVYLCASSPLAGAGDTQYFGPGTRLTVL.

This clone turned up a few times. The V gene is TRBV6-4, the J gene TRBJ2-7; 7 nucleotides agree with TRBD1. The CDR3 loop spans 14 amino acids. With 8 bases clipped from V and 3 bases from J, the junction kept 10 bases outside the gene matches. Germline V CDR1 and CDR2: MRHNA, SNTAGT. The CDR3 coding sequence is TGTGCCAGCCGGGACAGCCCGCAATTCTACGAGCAGTACTTC. Residues: CASRDSPQFYEQYF.

In its sample, this clone was seen a few times. The chain carries TRBV5-6 and TRBJ1-1; D may be TRBD1 (5 bases). The CDR3 length is 16 residues. Germline V lookup: CDR1 SGHDT, CDR2 YYEEEE. The V and J ends lost 2 bases and 3 bases respectively, with 17 bases between them. The CDR3 sequence: CASSFLGGILDTEAFF. DNA of the CDR3: TGTGCCAGCAGCTTCCTGGGGGGGATATTAGACACTGAAGCTTTCTTT.

V and J are TRBV5-1 and TRBJ2-7; 10 bases align to TRBD1. V was pared by 3 bases and J by 4 bases, with 7 bases of the junction left unmatched. The CDR3 has 15 residues. Germline V lookup: CDR1 SGHRS, CDR2 YFSETQ. In DNA form, the CDR3 reads TGCGCCAGCAGCTCGTCCGGGACAGGGGATTACGAGCAGTACTTC. Translating gives CASSSSGTGDYEQYF.

This chain joins TRBV7-9 and TRBJ1-6, with a possible D match to TRBD1 (5 bases). Germline assignment: CDR1 SEHNR and CDR2 FQNEAQ (reference sequence). This CDR3 is built from 14 residues. V was trimmed by 5 bases and J by 8 bases, leaving 13 bases between them. CDR3 nucleotide sequence: TGTGCCAGCAGCCTTGGGGGGGGTTATTCACCCCTCCACTTT. It yields the protein CASSLGGGYSPLHF.

The chain has TRBV15 and TRBJ2-5; TRBD2 aligns across 10 bases. The end of the DNA aligns better with TRBJ2-7, so the J call may be wrong. Germline V gene sequence: CDR1 LNHNV, CDR2 YYDKDF (reference sequence). The CDR3 has 15 amino acids. CDR3 amino acids: CATSKGRLAGVEQYF. The CDR3 nucleotides are TGTGCCACCAGCAAGGGGAGGCTAGCGGGAGTCGAGCAGTACTTC.

V gene TRBV2 combines with J gene TRBJ2-5, with D possibly matching TRBD2 (5 bases). The J call may be in error: the DNA end matches TRBJ2-7 better. The CDR3 totals 13 residues. CDR1 is SNHLY, CDR2 FYNNEI, per germline. CDR3 sequence reads: CASSGGRAYEQYF. CDR3 nucleotide sequence: TGTGCCAGCAGCGGAGGTAGAGCCTACGAGCAGTACTTC.

This clone was counted once. DNA for the CDR3: TGTGCCAGCAGCTGGGGGGTAAGCGAGCAGTACTTC. As protein: CASSWGVSEQYF. This rearrangement joins TRBV5-4 to TRBJ2-7; the D gene is possibly TRBD2 (6 bases). Trimming stripped 3 bases from V and 6 bases from J, with 10 bases between. The CDR3 totals 12 residues. CDR1 SGHNT and CDR2 YYREEE come from the germline V gene (reference sequence).

This chain joins TRBV4-2 and TRBJ2-7; D call uncertain. The V and J ends lost 1 base and 2 bases respectively, with 15 bases between them. The CDR3 contains 16 residues. The germline CDR1 and CDR2 sequences are LGHNA and YNFKEQ. This CDR3 is CASSQGPLSAPYEQYF. In nucleotides, the CDR3 is TGTGCCAGCAGCCAAGGGCCTCTCAGTGCCCCCTACGAGCAGTACTTC.

V usage is TRBV20-1 and J usage is TRBJ2-3; D ambiguous. V dropped 4 bases and J dropped 2 bases, with 4 bases sitting between them. The CDR3 is 11 amino acids. Germline lookup yields CDR1 DFQATT and CDR2 SNEGSKA (reference sequence). Written as DNA, the CDR3 is TGCAGTGCTATCCTCACAGATACGCAGTATTTT. It translates to CSAILTDTQYF.

This chain links TRBV6-5 with TRBJ2-7; D may be TRBD1 (6 bases). V was clipped by 7 bases and J by 5 bases, with 15 bases between them. This CDR3 contains 13 residues. Germline values: CDR1 MNHEY, CDR2 SVGAGI. In DNA, the CDR3 is TGTGCCAGCACGGTTCTGGGGGCCCACGAGCAGTACTTC. Its protein is CASTVLGAHEQYF.

The V call is TRBV27, the J call TRBJ1-5; D perhaps matches TRBD1 (5 bases). CDR1 and CDR2 from the germline V gene are MNHEY and SMNVEV (reference sequence). The CDR3 is 14 residues long. V shed 3 bases and J shed 1 base, with 7 bases lying between them. Written as DNA, the CDR3 is TGTGCCAGCAGTTTGAAGGGGAGCAATCAGCCCCAGCATTTT. Its protein is CASSLKGSNQPQHF.

V usage is TRBV29-1 and J usage is TRBJ2-7; 8 bases fit TRBD2. The germline V gene has CDR1 SQVTM and CDR2 ANQGSEA. J gave up 2 bases and V 8 bases, and 8 bases lay outside the gene matches. The CDR3 covers 13 residues. CDR3 coding DNA: TGCAGCATTTCGGGAGGGGTAACCTACGAGCAGTACTTC. Its protein product is CSISGGVTYEQYF.

This chain joins TRBV6-1 and TRBJ2-3, with 9 positions matching TRBD1. The CDR3 contains 13 residues. V was pared by 6 bases and J by 4 bases, with 2 bases of the junction left unmatched. Germline V lookup: CDR1 MNHNS, CDR2 SASEGT. This chain's CDR3 is CASRGQGADTQYF. The CDR3 nucleotides read TGTGCCAGCAGGGGACAGGGCGCAGATACGCAGTATTTT.